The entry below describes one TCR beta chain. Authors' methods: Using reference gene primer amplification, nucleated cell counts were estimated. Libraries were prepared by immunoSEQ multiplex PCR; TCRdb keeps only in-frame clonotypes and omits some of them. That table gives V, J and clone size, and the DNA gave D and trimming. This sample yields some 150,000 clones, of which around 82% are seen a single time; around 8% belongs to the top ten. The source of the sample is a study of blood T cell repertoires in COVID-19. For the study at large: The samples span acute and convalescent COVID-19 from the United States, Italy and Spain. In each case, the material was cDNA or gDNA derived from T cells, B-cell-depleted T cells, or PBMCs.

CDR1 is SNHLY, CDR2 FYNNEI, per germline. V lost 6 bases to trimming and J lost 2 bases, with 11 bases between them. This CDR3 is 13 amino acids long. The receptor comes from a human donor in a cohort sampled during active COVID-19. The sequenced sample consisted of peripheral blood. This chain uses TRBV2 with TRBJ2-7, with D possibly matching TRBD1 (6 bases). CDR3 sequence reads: CASSHRAPYEQYF. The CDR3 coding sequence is TGTGCCAGCAGCCACAGGGCCCCCTACGAGCAGTACTTC.